The rows below give T cell receptor beta chains drawn from one sample of a study of CD8 T cells in Susac syndrome. TCRdb analysed the immunoSEQ multiplex PCR reads with MiXCR anew, one entry per CDR3 protein. Among about 150,000 distinct CDR3 sequences listed, roughly 95% were seen once. The source material was CD4+ T cells from PBMCs. The receptor source for this set is a human donor with Susac syndrome. The CDR3 runs from the conserved cysteine through the conserved F or W. A D gene is named only where the DNA matches it firmly.

D gene | J gene | V gene | CDR3 protein
. | TRBJ2-5 | TRBV27 | CASSFRQVRGETQYF
. | TRBJ1-2 | TRBV29-1 | CSVLGTAEANYGYTF
. | TRBJ2-7 | TRBV3-1 | CASSQVTSVAYEQYF
TRBD2 | TRBJ2-3 | TRBV5-6 | CASTPLGGGGTQYF
. | TRBJ2-5 | TRBV20-1 | CSAKGAGERETQYF
TRBD1 | TRBJ2-7 | TRBV29-1 | CSVAGDRVVQQYF
. | TRBJ2-1 | TRBV2 | CASSAGIGDYNEQFF
. | TRBJ1-2 | TRBV19 | CASTSRRGELYGYTF
TRBD1 | TRBJ1-6 | TRBV20-1 | CSARDGKGAWSPLHF
. | TRBJ1-2 | TRBV12-3/TRBV12-4 | CASSFGYMNYGYTF
. | TRBJ2-1 | TRBV3-1 | CASSQARMWYNEQFF
TRBD2 | TRBJ2-5 | TRBV20-1 | CSASMVAGETQYF
. | TRBJ2-2 | TRBV29-1 | CSVEGNTGELFF
. | TRBJ2-4 | TRBV6-2/TRBV6-3 | CASSWFQAKNIQYF
. | TRBJ2-6 | TRBV3-1 | CASSSSQTGANVLTF
TRBD2 | TRBJ2-5 | TRBV20-1 | CSVGTSGGARETQYF
. | TRBJ1-4 | TRBV6-1 | CASSAGGSREKLFF
. | TRBJ1-6 | TRBV14 | CASSHSETPLHF
. | TRBJ1-2 | TRBV5-1 | CASSSSGYGYTF
. | TRBJ1-2 | TRBV5-6 | CASSLVGGGSYGYTF
TRBD2 | TRBJ2-1 | TRBV29-1 | CSVKSGTSGHEQFF
. | TRBJ1-6 | TRBV23-1 | CASSPTNSPLHF
. | TRBJ1-3 | TRBV7-8 | CASSSTTGNTIYF
. | TRBJ1-1 | TRBV29-1 | CSFSGQSTEAFF
TRBD2 | TRBJ2-3 | TRBV7-2 | CASSQLAGVSDTQYF
TRBD1 | TRBJ2-2 | TRBV29-1 | CSVLQGLESTGELFF
TRBD1 | TRBJ2-6 | TRBV5-4 | CASSSNRGPSGANVLTF
. | TRBJ2-1 | TRBV10-3 | CAISEGDYNEQFF
TRBD1 | TRBJ1-6 | TRBV6-6 | CASRTSGTVNSPLHF
TRBD2 | TRBJ2-1 | TRBV12-3/TRBV12-4 | CASSLSLAGSYNEQFF
. | TRBJ1-5 | TRBV7-2 | CASSLDGYSNQPQHF
. | TRBJ2-5 | TRBV24-1 | CATSDSREETQYF
. | TRBJ1-4 | TRBV7-2 | CASSPLSGEKLFF
TRBD1 | TRBJ1-2 | TRBV20-1 | CSGRQGSYGYTF
TRBD1 | TRBJ2-1 | TRBV7-3 | CASSPGGHNEQFF
TRBD1 | TRBJ2-7 | TRBV12-3/TRBV12-4 | CASSSGTGSYEQYF
. | TRBJ1-1 | TRBV12-3/TRBV12-4 | CASSRSQGEAFF
TRBD1 | TRBJ2-2 | TRBV5-1 | CASSLGGTANTGELFF
TRBD1 | TRBJ2-5 | TRBV29-1 | CSVRRSPGQGARETQYF
. | TRBJ1-1 | TRBV7-9 | CASSLGGTAEAFF